Listed below are T cell receptor beta chains from one sample, sequenced in a study of cytomegalovirus exposure and HLA in healthy donors. The repertoire was sequenced with immunoSEQ multiplex PCR; TCRdb's copy has only in-frame clones and lacks some. The data hold approximately 220,000 clones, with 65% to 75% observed a single time. Sequencing was carried out using PBMCs. Receptor source: a woman aged 30 to 39 in good health and CMV-seronegative. The CDR3 runs from the conserved cysteine through the conserved F or W. The D gene is left open where the match is weak. Some rows have no size entry. The others give once, few or many, or a class for an expanded clone.

j_gene: TRBJ1-5; abundance: .; v_gene: TRBV15; d_gene: .; CDR3aa: CATSRGGLGQPQHF; CDR3nt: TGTGCCACCAGCAGAGGGGGCTTAGGTCAGCCCCAGCATTTT
j_gene: TRBJ2-1; abundance: .; v_gene: TRBV4-1; d_gene: TRBD2; CDR3aa: CASRAGTSGGAADEQFF; CDR3nt: TGCGCCAGCAGGGCCGGGACTAGCGGGGGGGCCGCCGATGAGCAGTTCTTC
j_gene: TRBJ1-2; abundance: .; v_gene: TRBV6-5; d_gene: TRBD1; CDR3aa: CASRDWDRGIYGYTF; CDR3nt: TGTGCCAGCAGGGACTGGGACAGGGGCATCTATGGCTACACCTTC
j_gene: TRBJ1-6; abundance: .; v_gene: TRBV19; d_gene: .; CDR3aa: CASSFSGSFYNSPLHF; CDR3nt: TGTGCCAGTAGCTTCTCCGGGAGCTTCTATAATTCACCCCTCCACTTT
j_gene: TRBJ2-1; abundance: .; v_gene: TRBV7-3; d_gene: TRBD2; CDR3aa: CASSRAGGSYNEQFF; CDR3nt: TGTGCCAGCAGCCGAGCGGGGGGCTCCTACAATGAGCAGTTCTTC
j_gene: TRBJ2-1; abundance: .; v_gene: TRBV13; d_gene: TRBD1; CDR3aa: CASSWDRERYEQFF; CDR3nt: TGTGCCAGCAGCTGGGACAGGGAGAGGTATGAGCAGTTCTTC
j_gene: TRBJ2-3; abundance: once; v_gene: TRBV7-3; d_gene: TRBD2; CDR3aa: CASSQRLAGADTQYF; CDR3nt: TGTGCCAGCAGCCAGCGACTAGCGGGCGCAGATACGCAGTATTTT
j_gene: TRBJ1-1; abundance: once; v_gene: TRBV11-2; d_gene: TRBD1; CDR3aa: CASSPPPGGAYKGTEAFF; CDR3nt: TGTGCCAGCAGCCCCCCCCCAGGGGGAGCATACAAGGGCACTGAAGCTTTCTTT
j_gene: TRBJ2-7; abundance: few; v_gene: TRBV11-2; d_gene: .; CDR3aa: CASSLDRPFRGAYEQYF; CDR3nt: TGTGCCAGCAGCTTAGACCGTCCCTTCAGGGGCGCCTACGAGCAGTACTTC
j_gene: TRBJ2-3; abundance: .; v_gene: TRBV27; d_gene: TRBD1; CDR3aa: CASSPLRGDRGGPDTQYF; CDR3nt: TGTGCCAGCAGTCCCCTTAGGGGGGACAGGGGCGGCCCAGATACGCAGTATTTT
j_gene: TRBJ2-1; abundance: .; v_gene: TRBV6-5; d_gene: TRBD2; CDR3aa: CASSPSGGANNEQFF; CDR3nt: TGTGCCAGCAGTCCAAGCGGGGGGGCCAACAATGAGCAGTTCTTC
j_gene: TRBJ2-4; abundance: .; v_gene: TRBV7-8; d_gene: TRBD1; CDR3aa: CASSRDRLNIQYF; CDR3nt: TGTGCCAGCAGCCGGGACAGGCTTAACATTCAGTACTTC
j_gene: TRBJ2-7; abundance: .; v_gene: TRBV7-8; d_gene: .; CDR3aa: CASSSPESLGQYF; CDR3nt: TGTGCCAGCAGCTCCCCGGAGAGTTTGGGGCAGTACTTC
j_gene: TRBJ2-2; abundance: .; v_gene: TRBV7-8; d_gene: TRBD2; CDR3aa: CASILAQTSGAGDTGELFF; CDR3nt: TGTGCCAGCATCTTAGCGCAGACTAGCGGGGCCGGGGACACCGGGGAGCTGTTTTTT
j_gene: TRBJ2-1; abundance: .; v_gene: TRBV6-6; d_gene: .; CDR3aa: CASKDAEIDNEQFF; CDR3nt: TGTGCCAGCAAAGATGCGGAAATCGACAATGAGCAGTTCTTC
j_gene: TRBJ2-2; abundance: .; v_gene: TRBV4-2; d_gene: TRBD2; CDR3aa: CASSQWTSGGPITGELFF; CDR3nt: TGTGCCAGCAGCCAATGGACTAGCGGGGGGCCCATCACCGGGGAGCTGTTTTTT
j_gene: TRBJ1-4; abundance: .; v_gene: TRBV9; d_gene: .; CDR3aa: CASSVGPEPGEKLFF; CDR3nt: TGTGCCAGCAGCGTAGGGCCGGAACCGGGTGAAAAACTGTTTTTT
j_gene: TRBJ1-1; abundance: once; v_gene: TRBV5-6; d_gene: .; CDR3aa: CASSLAGRENTEAFF; CDR3nt: TGTGCCAGCAGCTTGGCCGGCAGGGAGAACACTGAAGCTTTCTTT
j_gene: TRBJ2-7; abundance: few; v_gene: TRBV11-2; d_gene: .; CDR3aa: CASERYYEQYF; CDR3nt: TGTGCCAGCGAGCGGTACTACGAGCAGTACTTC
j_gene: TRBJ1-1; abundance: .; v_gene: TRBV5-1; d_gene: TRBD1; CDR3aa: CASSSDGTGYTEAFF; CDR3nt: TGCGCCAGCAGCTCAGACGGGACAGGGTATACTGAAGCTTTCTTT
j_gene: TRBJ1-2; abundance: .; v_gene: TRBV6-4; d_gene: TRBD1; CDR3aa: CASTPGGTGYTF; CDR3nt: TGTGCCAGCACCCCAGGGGGCACTGGCTACACCTTC
j_gene: TRBJ1-2; abundance: .; v_gene: TRBV6-5; d_gene: TRBD1; CDR3aa: CASTRTGDYGYTF; CDR3nt: TGTGCCAGCACTAGAACAGGGGATTATGGCTACACCTTC
j_gene: TRBJ2-7; abundance: few; v_gene: TRBV5-4; d_gene: .; CDR3aa: CASSRGYEQYF; CDR3nt: TGTGCCAGCAGCAGGGGCTACGAGCAGTACTTC
j_gene: TRBJ2-3; abundance: .; v_gene: TRBV7-2; d_gene: TRBD2; CDR3aa: CASSILGPSGSGNTQYF; CDR3nt: TGTGCCAGCAGCATCCTGGGGCCTAGCGGGAGCGGTAATACGCAGTATTTT
j_gene: TRBJ2-7; abundance: .; v_gene: TRBV5-1; d_gene: .; CDR3aa: CASSLEGYSDEQYF; CDR3nt: TGCGCCAGCAGCTTGGAAGGGTATAGCGACGAGCAGTACTTC
j_gene: TRBJ2-6; abundance: .; v_gene: TRBV19; d_gene: .; CDR3aa: CASSLQGQSSGANVLTF; CDR3nt: TGTGCCAGTAGTCTACAGGGTCAGAGCTCTGGGGCCAACGTCCTGACTTTC
j_gene: TRBJ1-2; abundance: .; v_gene: TRBV15; d_gene: TRBD1; CDR3aa: CATREAGGNSYGYTF; CDR3nt: TGTGCCACCAGAGAGGCAGGGGGCAATTCCTATGGCTACACCTTC
j_gene: TRBJ1-1; abundance: .; v_gene: TRBV6-1; d_gene: TRBD1; CDR3aa: CASSEAPTGVRTEAFF; CDR3nt: TGTGCCAGCAGTGAAGCGCCGACAGGGGTACGGACTGAAGCTTTCTTT
j_gene: TRBJ2-7; abundance: once; v_gene: TRBV6-5; d_gene: .; CDR3aa: CASGLFQGSEQYF; CDR3nt: TGTGCCAGCGGATTATTCCAGGGGAGCGAGCAGTACTTC
j_gene: TRBJ2-7; abundance: once; v_gene: TRBV5-6; d_gene: TRBD1; CDR3aa: CASSFLTGQGSVEQYF; CDR3nt: TGTGCCAGCAGCTTCCTCACGGGACAGGGGTCCGTCGAGCAGTACTTC
j_gene: TRBJ1-2; abundance: few; v_gene: TRBV5-1; d_gene: TRBD1; CDR3aa: CASSLEGTGSTNYGYTF; CDR3nt: TGCGCCAGCAGCTTGGAAGGGACAGGGAGTACTAACTATGGCTACACCTTC
j_gene: TRBJ1-1; abundance: .; v_gene: TRBV5-6; d_gene: TRBD1; CDR3aa: CASSWTGKAEAFF; CDR3nt: TGTGCCAGCAGCTGGACAGGGAAGGCTGAAGCTTTCTTT
j_gene: TRBJ2-3; abundance: few; v_gene: TRBV2; d_gene: TRBD2; CDR3aa: CASNSGSTDTQYF; CDR3nt: TGTGCCAGCAATAGCGGGAGCACAGATACGCAGTATTTT
j_gene: TRBJ1-2; abundance: .; v_gene: TRBV6-6; d_gene: .; CDR3aa: CASSPPLEGGDGYTF; CDR3nt: TGTGCCAGCAGTCCCCCCCTTGAGGGGGGGGATGGCTACACCTTC
j_gene: TRBJ2-1; abundance: .; v_gene: TRBV12-5; d_gene: TRBD2; CDR3aa: CASGPLAGGRQFF; CDR3nt: TGTGCTAGTGGTCCCTTAGCGGGAGGGAGGCAGTTCTTC
j_gene: TRBJ2-1; abundance: .; v_gene: TRBV5-5; d_gene: .; CDR3aa: CASSTGLSYNEQFF; CDR3nt: TGTGCCAGCAGCACAGGGCTCTCCTACAATGAGCAGTTCTTC
j_gene: TRBJ1-2; abundance: .; v_gene: TRBV7-2; d_gene: TRBD1; CDR3aa: CASSPRQGSNYGYTF; CDR3nt: TGTGCCAGCAGCCCCCGACAGGGTTCTAACTATGGCTACACCTTC
j_gene: TRBJ1-2; abundance: .; v_gene: TRBV6-1; d_gene: TRBD1; CDR3aa: CDSSEGGGYGYNF; CDR3nt: TGTGACAGCAGTGAAGGAGGGGGCTATGGCTACAACTTC
j_gene: TRBJ2-4; abundance: .; v_gene: TRBV2; d_gene: TRBD1; CDR3aa: CASSYDRGLRGDIQYF; CDR3nt: TGTGCCAGCAGCTATGACAGGGGGCTAAGGGGAGACATTCAGTACTTC
j_gene: TRBJ2-1; abundance: .; v_gene: TRBV6-5; d_gene: .; CDR3aa: CASSLDRSYNEQFF; CDR3nt: TGTGCCAGCAGTCTGGACAGATCCTACAATGAGCAGTTCTTC
j_gene: TRBJ2-7; abundance: .; v_gene: TRBV15; d_gene: TRBD1; CDR3aa: CATSRDPGQSYEQYF; CDR3nt: TGTGCCACCAGCAGAGATCCGGGACAGTCCTACGAGCAGTACTTC
j_gene: TRBJ2-5; abundance: .; v_gene: TRBV6-6; d_gene: TRBD2; CDR3aa: CASSYRGGETQYF; CDR3nt: TGTGCCAGCAGTTACAGGGGAGGGGAGACCCAGTACTTC
j_gene: TRBJ2-2; abundance: .; v_gene: TRBV2; d_gene: .; CDR3aa: CASRGRGRGTGELFF; CDR3nt: TGTGCCAGCAGGGGCCGCGGAAGGGGAACCGGGGAGCTGTTTTTT
j_gene: TRBJ2-7; abundance: .; v_gene: TRBV27; d_gene: TRBD2; CDR3aa: CASSPRGTSYYEQYF; CDR3nt: TGTGCCAGCAGTCCTAGAGGGACTAGCTACTACGAGCAGTACTTC
j_gene: TRBJ2-3; abundance: .; v_gene: TRBV5-1; d_gene: .; CDR3aa: CASSLRTPSTDTQYF; CDR3nt: TGCGCCAGCAGCTTGCGGACACCTAGCACAGATACGCAGTATTTT